Below, one TCR beta chain is given with its context. As yet, its antigen is unknown. This sample was taken from a study of blood T cells in healthy people across ages. Across the study: With template switching, about one barcoded beta molecule was captured per two T cells.

This CDR3 is 16 amino acids long. Germline CDR1 and CDR2: SGHVS and FQNEAQ. V lost 3 bases, J lost 2 bases, and 16 bases lay in between. Every donor gave ten milliliters of peripheral blood. Primers used in a second PCR of about 6 to 11 cycles were a sample-barcoded 5' primer and a J-beta primer mix. Each CDR3 protein is one row after TCRdb ran MiXCR on the 5' RACE reads. The table has fewer than 900,000 distinct CDR3 sequences, approximately 43% seen once; the top ten hold about 20%. General study results and limits: A roughly linear fall in TCR beta diversity per million T cells was seen with increasing age. The unsorted PBMCs prevented any conclusive comparison of naive versus antigen-experienced cells.

The rearrangement uses TRBV7-8 and TRBJ2-5, with a tentative D call TRBD1 (6 bases). The sequence came from a woman aged 55-69 years in good health. The specimen sequenced was blood. The CDR3 DNA sequence: TGTGCCAGCAGCTTTGGACAGCCCTTGGGACAAGAGACCCAGTACTTC. Protein product: CASSFGQPLGQETQYF. Full variable domain (rest looked up from reference TRBV7-8 and TRBJ2-5): GAGVSQSPRYKVAKRGQDVALRCDPISGHVSLFWYQQALGQGPEFLTYFQNEAQLDKSGLPSDRFFAERPEGSVSTLKIQRTQQEDSAVYLCASSFGQPLGQETQYFGPGTRLLVL.